This T cell receptor beta chain was sequenced during a study of control samples from healthy donors and cancer patients. This clone was seen just once. Here immunoSEQ multiplex PCR was the method, and the copy in TCRdb shows in-frame clones only, minus some. The sample carries 90,000 to 100,000 clones, roughly four fifths recorded once. This CDR3 has 17 amino acids. What was sequenced was blood. The V gene is TRBV21-1, the J gene TRBJ2-5; the table's D call, TRBD2, has no DNA check behind it. TRBV21-1 is labeled a pseudogene. The TCR comes from a man aged 55 to 70 in good health. The CDR3 reads CASSKMVLAGSQETQYF. The CDR3 DNA follows: TGTGCCAGCAGCAAAATGGTTCTAGCGGGTTCCCAAGAGACCCAGTACTTC.